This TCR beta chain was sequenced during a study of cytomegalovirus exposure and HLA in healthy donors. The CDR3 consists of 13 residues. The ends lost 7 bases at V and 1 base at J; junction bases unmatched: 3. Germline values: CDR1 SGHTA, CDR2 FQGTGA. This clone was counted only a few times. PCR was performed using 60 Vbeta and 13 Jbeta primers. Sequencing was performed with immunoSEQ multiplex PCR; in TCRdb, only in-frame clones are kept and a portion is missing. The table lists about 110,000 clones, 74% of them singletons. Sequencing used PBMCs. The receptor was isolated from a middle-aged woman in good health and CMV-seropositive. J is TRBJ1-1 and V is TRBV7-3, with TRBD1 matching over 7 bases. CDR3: CASKGQPNTEAFF. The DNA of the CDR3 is TGTGCCAGCAAGGGACAGCCGAACACTGAAGCTTTCTTT.